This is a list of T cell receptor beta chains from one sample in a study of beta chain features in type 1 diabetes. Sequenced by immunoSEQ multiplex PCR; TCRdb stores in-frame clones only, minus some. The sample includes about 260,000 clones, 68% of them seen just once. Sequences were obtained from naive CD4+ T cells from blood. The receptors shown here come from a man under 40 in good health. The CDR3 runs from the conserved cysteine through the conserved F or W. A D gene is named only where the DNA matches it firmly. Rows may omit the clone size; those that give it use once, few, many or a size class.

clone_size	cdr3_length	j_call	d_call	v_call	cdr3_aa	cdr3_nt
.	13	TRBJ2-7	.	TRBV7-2	CASSPRDGYEQYF	TGTGCCAGCAGCCCAAGGGACGGCTACGAGCAGTACTTC
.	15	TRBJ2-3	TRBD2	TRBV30	CAWSVGTSEADTQYF	TGTGCCTGGAGTGTAGGGACTAGCGAGGCAGATACGCAGTATTTT
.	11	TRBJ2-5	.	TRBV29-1	CSVEELETQYF	TGCAGCGTTGAAGAACTGGAGACCCAGTACTTC
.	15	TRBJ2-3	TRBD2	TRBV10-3	CASAPAGGRRDTQYF	TGTGCCTCGGCCCCCGCGGGGGGCCGCAGAGATACGCAGTATTTT
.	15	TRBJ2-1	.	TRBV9	CASSVGQANYNEQFF	TGTGCCAGCAGCGTAGGGCAGGCGAACTACAATGAGCAGTTCTTC
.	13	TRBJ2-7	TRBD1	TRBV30	CAWSVDRAYEQYF	TGTGCCTGGAGTGTTGACAGGGCCTACGAGCAGTACTTC
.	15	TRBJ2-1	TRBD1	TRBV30	CAWRDLGQSYNEQFF	TGTGCCTGGAGAGACTTGGGACAGTCCTACAATGAGCAGTTCTTC
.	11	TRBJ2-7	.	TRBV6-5	CASSQAGEQYF	TGTGCCAGCTCCCAGGCGGGAGAGCAGTACTTC
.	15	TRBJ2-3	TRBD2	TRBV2	CASRAGLASTDTQYF	TGTGCCAGCCGAGCGGGACTAGCGTCAACAGATACGCAGTATTTT
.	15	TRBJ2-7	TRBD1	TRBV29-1	CSVLGDRNRNYEQYF	TGCAGCGTTCTTGGGGACAGGAATAGGAACTACGAGCAGTACTTC
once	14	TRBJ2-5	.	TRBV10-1	CASSMGHQEETQYF	TGCGCCAGCAGTATGGGACACCAGGAAGAGACCCAGTACTTC
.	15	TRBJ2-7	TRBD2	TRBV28	CASSLRTSGNLEQYF	TGTGCCAGCAGTTTGAGGACTAGCGGGAACCTCGAGCAGTACTTC
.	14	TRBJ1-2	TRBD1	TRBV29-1	CSVSPGQTNYGYTF	TGCAGCGTTTCGCCGGGACAGACGAACTATGGCTACACCTTC
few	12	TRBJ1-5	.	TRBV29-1	CSAGTSNQPQHF	TGCAGCGCAGGGACGAGCAATCAGCCCCAGCATTTT
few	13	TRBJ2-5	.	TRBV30	CAWGRHSQETQYF	TGTGCCTGGGGGAGACACTCCCAAGAGACCCAGTACTTC
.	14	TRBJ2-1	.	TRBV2	CASRAREVLLEQFF	TGTGCCAGCAGGGCCAGGGAAGTCCTCCTAGAGCAGTTCTTC
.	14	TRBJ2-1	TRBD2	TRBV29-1	CSGGLASSYNEQFF	TGCAGCGGGGGACTAGCGAGCTCCTACAATGAGCAGTTCTTC
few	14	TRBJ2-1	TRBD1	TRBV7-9	CASSSRTGDNEQFF	TGTGCCAGCAGCTCTCGCACAGGGGACAATGAGCAGTTCTTC
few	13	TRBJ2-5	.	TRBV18	CASSPQGLETQYF	TGTGCCAGCTCACCCCAAGGATTGGAGACCCAGTACTTC
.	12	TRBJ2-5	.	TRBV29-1	CSVGLAKETQYF	TGCAGCGTTGGGCTAGCGAAAGAGACCCAGTACTTC
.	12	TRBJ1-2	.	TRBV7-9	CASSLAGGKGTF	TGTGCCAGCAGCTTAGCAGGGGGAAAGGGCACCTTC
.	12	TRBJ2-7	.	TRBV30	CAWSGTPYEQYF	TGTGCCTGGAGCGGGACTCCCTACGAGCAGTACTTC
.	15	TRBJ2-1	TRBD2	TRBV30	CAWSVTSGAYNEQFF	TGTGCCTGGAGTGTGACTAGCGGGGCATACAATGAGCAGTTCTTC
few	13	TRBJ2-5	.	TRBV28	CASGLKRQETQYF	TGTGCCAGCGGACTCAAGCGGCAAGAGACCCAGTACTTC
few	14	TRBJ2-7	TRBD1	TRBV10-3	CAISAGQVGYEQYF	TGTGCCATCAGTGCGGGACAGGTGGGCTACGAGCAGTACTTC
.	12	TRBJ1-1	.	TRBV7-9	CASSDPSTEAFF	TGTGCCAGCAGCGACCCCAGCACTGAAGCTTTCTTT
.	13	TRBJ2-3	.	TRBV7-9	CASGGPSGDTQYF	TGTGCCAGCGGGGGACCATCTGGAGATACGCAGTATTTT
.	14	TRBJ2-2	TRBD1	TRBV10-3	CAITGTANTGELFF	TGTGCCATCACTGGGACAGCGAACACCGGGGAGCTGTTTTTT